This T cell receptor beta chain comes out of a study of PD-1 blockade in classical Hodgkin lymphoma (dated by TCRdb to 2019 to 2021). Background for the entire study: Nivolumab dosing was 3 mg/kg intravenously every 2 weeks, continuing until either disease progression or unacceptable toxicity. The study used TCR beta sequencing and CyTOF to define a peripheral blood immune signature of response to PD-1 blockade in classical Hodgkin lymphoma.

CDR1 and CDR2 were assigned from the germline V gene as SGHVS and FNYEAQ. From the cysteine up to the phenylalanine, the CDR3 has a length of 17 residues. Only the CDR3 DNA is retained, 51 bases long and in frame from the first base. V ends up 1 base short and J 6 bases short, with an unmatched junction base count of 11. Study-wide conclusions, independent of this receptor: The study covered only a single clinical trial cohort, and the causes of the repertoire differences, possibly disease activity or prior therapy, were still not defined. Trial patients with a complete response had baseline diversity similar to that of newly diagnosed patients, while partial responders and progressors had significantly lower diversity. Patients starting nivolumab less than 1 year after ASCT had lower diversity and were excluded from later analyses to avoid confounding by immune reconstitution. Newly diagnosed patients were reported to have lower baseline TCR diversity than healthy donors, and relapsed/refractory patients were reported to have lower baseline TCR diversity still. A significant rise by C4D1 was seen in CD4+ but not CD8+ TCR diversity (p=0.0027 vs p=0.16), with the rise being most apparent in complete responders (p=0.02).

To note about this clone: Its recognized antigen is unknown. No base quality information exists; no much larger clone differs at one position.

This sample's time point label indicates: cycle 1 day 1 (C1D1), immediately before nivolumab initiation. Every trial patient had relapsed following autologous stem cell transplantation, and prior brentuximab vedotin exposure was what differed among cohorts A, B and C. A Miltenyi CD4+ T cell isolation kit was used for magnetic negative selection to purify CD4+ T cells from thawed PBMCs. The trial cohort included around 56 patients with relapsed/refractory classical Hodgkin lymphoma, and each patient had a best overall response of complete response, partial response or progressive disease. In the multi-cohort phase II CheckMate 205 trial, trial patients received single-agent nivolumab. Best overall response was determined by an independent review committee according to the 2007 International Working Group response criteria. Trial PBMCs were collected immediately before nivolumab initiation (C1D1) and during therapy at cycle 2 day 1 and cycle 4 day 1. After peripheral blood was drawn into 8 mL Vacutainer Cell Preparation Tubes, PBMCs were isolated by centrifugation and then cryopreserved. Purified CD4+ and CD8+ fractions were prepared only for cases in which an additional PBMC sample was available. On LS columns in a quadroMACS separator, the magnetically labelled cells were depleted, and the flow-through was collected as the purified fraction.

The Qiagen DNeasy kit was used to extract genomic DNA both from unsorted PBMCs and from the negatively selected CD4+ and CD8+ fractions. Amplification of TCR beta CDR3 regions was done by immunoSEQ multiplex PCR with primers that anneal to V and J segments. Amplification bias was minimized using a synthetic immune receptor repertoire, and residual bias was removed computationally after sequencing. Under the source paper's analysis protocol: Repertoire diversity was quantified as the Shannon entropy index using custom Python scripts. The unsorted, CD4+ and CD8+ repertoires were each analyzed separately, with the exception of combined analyses, where CD4+ and CD8+ sequences were merged in silico. Clonal expansion was defined as at least a 2-fold frequency increase after treatment relative to C1D1, with a pseudocount of 0.5 for undetected baseline clones. Singleton clones were defined as clones with 0 or 1 copy at C1D1, and non-singleton clones were defined as clones with 2 or more copies. Clones expanded in unsorted samples were labelled as CD4+, CD8+ or unknown by matching protein sequences in sorted samples from the same patient. Wilcoxon tests were applied to paired samples to test diversity changes from C1D1 to C4D1. The table was pulled from immuneACCESS by TCRdb, which kept in-frame rearrangements only. Such tables lose some clones; where checked, under half of the loss comes from unresolved V genes, and the rest has no known cause. The V and J calls and clone size are taken from that table; D and trimming were inferred from the DNA. Within this sample are about 35,000 clones, with 90% of them counted one time only. 0.2% to 0.3% of the sample lies in the top ten.

Here the sequenced sample was CD4+ T cells from blood, taken at baseline. The sequence joins TRBV7-6 to TRBJ2-2; 7 central nucleotides agree with TRBD2. The TCR originated in a human donor with classical Hodgkin lymphoma. The CDR3 reads as follows: CASSLVFGGRASGELFF. The nucleotide sequence is given as TGTGCCAGCAGCTTAGTGTTTGGCGGGAGAGCATCCGGGGAGCTGTTTTTT.